The 18 T cell receptor beta chains listed next were all sequenced from one sample in a study of T-cell reconstitution after alpha-beta-depleted transplantation in children. A library of TCRbeta sequences, prepared with unique molecular identifiers, was generated. TCRdb re-called the PCR reads with MiXCR, one entry per CDR3 protein. The data show hundreds of thousands of distinct CDR3 sequences, 13% seen once. The sequencing used PBMCs, mostly from graft donor cells, collected 360 days after TCRalphabeta/CD19-depleted stem cell transplant. These receptors were collected from a male patient under 18 who had a stem cell transplant for acute myeloid leukemia, so the T cells may come from the graft donor.

In regard to this clonotype: The CDR3 end shows no conserved phenylalanine or tryptophan, and so a read error is likely. This rearrangement joins TRBV4-3 to TRBJ2-3, with a possible D match to TRBD2 (5 bases). Germline CDR1 LGHNA, CDR2 YSLEER. V lost 1 base and J lost 6, with 8 bases in between. This CDR3 spans 13 amino acids. CDR3 protein: CASSQGPGDTQYC. The CDR3 bases are TGCGCCAGCAGCCAAGGACCGGGGGATACGCAGTATTGT.

This clonotype was seen only a few times. The chain joins TRBV29-1 to TRBJ1-1, with D possibly being TRBD1 (5 bases). The CDR3 has 13 residues. V was shortened by 6 bases and J by 0 bases, with 11 bases between the two germline ends. Germline-derived CDR1 and CDR2 are SQVTM and ANQGSEA. The CDR3 DNA sequence: TGCAGCGTGCGGGGGAAAGTGAACACTGAAGCTTTCTTT. Protein sequence: CSVRGKVNTEAFF.

This chain links TRBV12-3 or TRBV12-4 with TRBJ2-1; TRBD2 might be the D (5 bases). The germline V and J ends were trimmed by 10 bases and 7 bases, with 17 bases remaining between them. The CDR3 sequence is 13 residues long. The CDR3 region has the DNA TGTGCCACTGCGGACTGGGGTAGGAATGAGCAGTTCTTC. Translated, it gives CATADWGRNEQFF.

Many counts were recorded for this clonotype. The chain links TRBV7-2 to TRBJ2-1, with 8 nucleotides matching TRBD1. The germline V gene encodes CDR1 SGHTA and CDR2 FQGNSA. V lost 6 bases, J lost 6 bases, and 13 bases stayed unmatched. CDR3 size: 16 residues. The CDR3 loop is CASRRPGQGSVNEQFF. The CDR3 DNA reads TGTGCCAGCAGACGCCCCGGACAGGGCTCCGTCAATGAGCAGTTCTTC.

The table lists this clonotype with many counts. V gene TRBV12-3 or TRBV12-4 combines with J gene TRBJ1-1, with a weak D call TRBD1 (6 bases). CDR3 length equals 13 residues. Trimming pared 6 bases from V and 4 bases from J, leaving 12 bases between. The CDR3, as DNA: TGTGCCAGCAGCTTTGACAGGTTCACTGAAGCTTTCTTT. This gives the protein CASSFDRFTEAFF.

This clonotype was seen more than once but under ten times. V and J are TRBV30 and TRBJ2-1, with TRBD2 matching over 10 bases. The germline V gene encodes CDR1 GTSNPN and CDR2 SVGIG (reference sequence). The CDR3 runs to 13 residues. The V and J ends lost 5 bases and 7 bases, in that order; junction bases with no gene match: 5. The CDR3 loop reads CAWAKAGGNEQFF. DNA for the CDR3: TGTGCCTGGGCTAAAGCGGGAGGGAATGAGCAGTTCTTC.

There are a few counts of this clonotype. The gene calls are TRBV7-9 and TRBJ2-7; TRBD2 matches at 10 bases. Germline V CDR1 and CDR2: SEHNR, FQNEAQ (reference sequence). This CDR3 has 15 residues. The V gene end was trimmed by 3 bases and the J gene end by 2 bases; junction bases not matched to a gene: 4. CDR3 DNA: TGTGCCAGCAGCTTCCTAGCGGGAGAGACCTACGAGCAGTACTTC. It encodes CASSFLAGETYEQYF.

Of note for this clonotype: An end of the junction does not agree with germline; a read error may underlie this. J is TRBJ2-5 and V is TRBV20-1, with 8 bases aligning to TRBD2. Germline V lookup: CDR1 DFQATT, CDR2 SNEGSKA (reference sequence). The CDR3 runs 16 residues. The CDR3 loop is CCASQDAGGSQETQYF. CDR3 bases: TGCTGTGCAAGTCAAGACGCGGGAGGATCCCAAGAGACCCAGTACTTC.

The gene calls are TRBV24-1 and TRBJ2-1; a possible D gene is TRBD1 (8 bases). Deletions cut 6 bases from V and 2 bases from J, with 13 bases between. The CDR3 is 15 amino acids. Looked up from germline, CDR1 is KGHDR and CDR2 is SFDVKD. In nucleotides, the CDR3 is TGTGCCACCAGTACAGGGGGGGACCCCTACAATGAGCAGTTCTTC. It translates to CATSTGGDPYNEQFF.

This clonotype was counted a few times. The gene calls are TRBV28 and TRBJ2-2, with D perhaps TRBD2 (5 bases). The germline gives CDR1 MDHEN, CDR2 SYDVKM. V was pared by 6 bases and J by 7 bases, with 15 bases between. CDR3 size: 14 residues. This chain's CDR3 is CASSPPRVGGELFF. The CDR3 DNA reads as TGTGCCAGCAGCCCTCCGAGGGTCGGCGGGGAGCTGTTTTTT. Full variable domain (rest looked up from reference TRBV28 and TRBJ2-2): DVKVTQSSRYLVKRTGEKVFLECVQDMDHENMFWYRQDPGLGLRLIYFSYDVKMKEKGDIPEGYSVSREKKERFSLILESASTNQTSMYLCASSPPRVGGELFFGEGSRLTVL.

The sample holds many counts of this clonotype. CDR3 in amino acids: CASSLIGARGRGSGRSYEQYF. For the CDR3, the DNA is TGTGCCAGCAGCTTAATCGGGGCCAGGGGCAGGGGTAGCGGGAGATCCTACGAGCAGTACTTC. The rearrangement joins TRBV7-3 to TRBJ2-7; 9 bases line up with TRBD2. This CDR3 has 21 residues. With V trimmed by 1 base and J by 1 base, 20 bases remained unmatched. The germline gives CDR1 SGHTA, CDR2 FQGTGA. Looking up the rest from reference TRBV7-3 and TRBJ2-7 gives the full variable domain: GAGVSQTPSNKVTEKGKYVELRCDPISGHTALYWYRQSLGQGPEFLIYFQGTGAADDSGLPNDRFFAVRPEGSVSTLKIQRTERGDSAVYLCASSLIGARGRGSGRSYEQYFGPGTRLTVT.

The chain employs TRBV28 and TRBJ2-2, with 7 bases matching TRBD1. Germline V CDR1 and CDR2: MDHEN, SYDVKM. This CDR3 contains 14 residues. The ends lost 7 bases at V and 5 bases at J; junction bases unmatched: 7. CDR3 region: CASTYFRGTGELFF. The CDR3 region has the DNA TGTGCCAGCACCTACTTCAGGGGGACCGGGGAGCTGTTTTTT.

V gene TRBV9 combines with J gene TRBJ2-4, with 7 bases identical to TRBD1. Germline values: CDR1 SGDLS, CDR2 YYNGEE. The CDR3 length is 13 residues. The J segment lost 8 bases and the V segment lost 0 bases, leaving 2 bases of the junction unmatched. The CDR3 DNA reads TGTGCCAGCAGCGTAGGACAGGGAGACATTCAGTACTTC. It codes for CASSVGQGDIQYF. Combining the CDR3 with reference TRBV9 and TRBJ2-4 gives the whole variable domain DSGVTQTPKHLITATGQRVTLRCSPRSGDLSVYWYQQSLDQGLQFLIQYYNGEERAKGNILERFSAQQFPDLHSELNLSSLELGDSALYFCASSVGQGDIQYFGAGTRLSVL.

In its sample, this clonotype was seen many times. The gene calls are TRBV12-3 or TRBV12-4 and TRBJ2-7, with D possibly being TRBD1 (5 bases). V shed 3 bases and J shed 2 bases, with 17 bases lying between them. The CDR3 consists of 16 residues. CDR3 nucleotides: TGTGCCAGCAGTTTCAGGGATAGAGCGTACGCCTACGAGCAGTACTTC. Translation: CASSFRDRAYAYEQYF.

In DNA form, the CDR3 reads TGTGCCAGCAGTTACGGGGGCAGGGGAGTGGCTGAAGCTTTCTTT. It translates to CASSYGGRGVAEAFF. The chain is built from TRBV6-5 and TRBJ1-1, with D possibly being TRBD1 (6 bases). V lost 2 bases and J lost 6, with 16 bases in between. The length of the CDR3 is 15 residues. The V gene's germline CDR1 is MNHEY and CDR2 SVGAGI.

This clonotype appeared a few times. The chain has TRBV12-3 or TRBV12-4 and TRBJ1-6, with a possible D match to TRBD1 (5 bases). CDR3 length: 16 residues. V was shortened by 1 base and J by 4 bases, with 11 bases between the two germline ends. The CDR3 loop reads CASSLGGRGYNSPLHF. In DNA, the CDR3 is TGTGCCAGCAGTTTAGGCGGGAGGGGATATAATTCACCCCTCCACTTT.

This clonotype was observed a few times. The rearrangement joins TRBV20-1 to TRBJ2-7; 7 bases align to TRBD2. The germline gives CDR1 DFQATT, CDR2 SNEGSKA (reference sequence). Losses at the gene ends were 4 bases for V and 3 bases for J; bases not matched to a gene: 12. The CDR3 runs 15 residues. CDR3 amino acids: CSAIGGGSRLYEQYF. CDR3 nucleotides: TGCAGTGCTATCGGTGGCGGGAGCCGTCTCTACGAGCAGTACTTC.

The rearrangement uses TRBV6-2 or TRBV6-3 and TRBJ2-7; 8 bases map to TRBD2. The CDR3 is 15 amino acids. J gave up 2 bases and V 6 bases, and 9 bases lay outside the gene matches. Germline V gene sequence: CDR1 MNHEY, CDR2 SVGEGT. The CDR3 DNA sequence: TGTGCCAGCAGCATTACTAGCGGCCTTCCCTACGAGCAGTACTTC. Protein: CASSITSGLPYEQYF.